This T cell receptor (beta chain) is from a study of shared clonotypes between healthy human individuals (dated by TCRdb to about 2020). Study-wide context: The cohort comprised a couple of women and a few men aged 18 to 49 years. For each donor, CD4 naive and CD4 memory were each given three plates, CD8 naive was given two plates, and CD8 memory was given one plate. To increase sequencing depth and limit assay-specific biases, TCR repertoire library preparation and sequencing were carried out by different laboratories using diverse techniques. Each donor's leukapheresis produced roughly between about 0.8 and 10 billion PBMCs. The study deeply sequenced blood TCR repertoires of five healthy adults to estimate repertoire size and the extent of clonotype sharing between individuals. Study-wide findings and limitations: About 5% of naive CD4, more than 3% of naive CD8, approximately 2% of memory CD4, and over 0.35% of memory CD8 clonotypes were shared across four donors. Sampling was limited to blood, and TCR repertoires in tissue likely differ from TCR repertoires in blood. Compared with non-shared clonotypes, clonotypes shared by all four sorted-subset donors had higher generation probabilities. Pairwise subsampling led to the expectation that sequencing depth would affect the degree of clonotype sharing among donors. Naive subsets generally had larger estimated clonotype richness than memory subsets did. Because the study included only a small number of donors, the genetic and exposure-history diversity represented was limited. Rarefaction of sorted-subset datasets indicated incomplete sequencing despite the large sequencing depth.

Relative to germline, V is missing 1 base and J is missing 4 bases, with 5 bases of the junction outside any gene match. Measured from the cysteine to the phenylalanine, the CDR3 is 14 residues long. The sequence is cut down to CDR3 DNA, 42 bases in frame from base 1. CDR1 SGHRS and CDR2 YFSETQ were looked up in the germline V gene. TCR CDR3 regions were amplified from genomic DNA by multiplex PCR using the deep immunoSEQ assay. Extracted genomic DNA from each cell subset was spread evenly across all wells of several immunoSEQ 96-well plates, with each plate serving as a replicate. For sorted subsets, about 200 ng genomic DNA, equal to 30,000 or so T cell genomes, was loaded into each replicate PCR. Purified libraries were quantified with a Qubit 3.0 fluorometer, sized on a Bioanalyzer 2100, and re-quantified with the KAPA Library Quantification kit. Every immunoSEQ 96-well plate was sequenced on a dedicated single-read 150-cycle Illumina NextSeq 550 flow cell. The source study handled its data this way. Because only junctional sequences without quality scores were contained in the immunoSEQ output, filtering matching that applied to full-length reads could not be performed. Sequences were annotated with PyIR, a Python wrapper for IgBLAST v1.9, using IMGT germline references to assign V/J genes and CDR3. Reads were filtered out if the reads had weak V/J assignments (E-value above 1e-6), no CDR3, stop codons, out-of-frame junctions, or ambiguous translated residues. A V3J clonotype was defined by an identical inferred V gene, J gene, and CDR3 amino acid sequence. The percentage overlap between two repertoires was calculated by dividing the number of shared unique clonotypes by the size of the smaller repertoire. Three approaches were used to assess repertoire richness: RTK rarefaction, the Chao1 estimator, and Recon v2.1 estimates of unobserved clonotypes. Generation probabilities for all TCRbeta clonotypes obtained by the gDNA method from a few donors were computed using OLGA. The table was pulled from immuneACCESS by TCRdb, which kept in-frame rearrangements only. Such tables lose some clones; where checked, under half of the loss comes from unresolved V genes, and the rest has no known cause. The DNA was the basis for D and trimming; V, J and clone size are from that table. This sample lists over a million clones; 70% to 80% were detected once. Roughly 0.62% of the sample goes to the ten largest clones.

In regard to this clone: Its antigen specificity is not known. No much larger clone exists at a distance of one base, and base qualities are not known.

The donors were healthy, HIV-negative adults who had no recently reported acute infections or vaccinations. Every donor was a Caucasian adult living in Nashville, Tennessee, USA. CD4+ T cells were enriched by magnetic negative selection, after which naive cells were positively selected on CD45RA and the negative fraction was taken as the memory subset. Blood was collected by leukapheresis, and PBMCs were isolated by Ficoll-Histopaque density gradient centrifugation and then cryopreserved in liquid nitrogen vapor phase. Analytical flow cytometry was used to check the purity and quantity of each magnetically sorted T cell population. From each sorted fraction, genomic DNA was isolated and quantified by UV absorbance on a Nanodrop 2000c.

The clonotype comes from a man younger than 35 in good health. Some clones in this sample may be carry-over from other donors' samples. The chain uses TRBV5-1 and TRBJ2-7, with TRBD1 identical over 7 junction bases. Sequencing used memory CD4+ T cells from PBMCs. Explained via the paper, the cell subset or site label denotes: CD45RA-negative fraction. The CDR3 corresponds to CASSLITGDYEQYF. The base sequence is TGCGCCAGCAGCTTGATAACAGGGGATTACGAGCAGTACTTC.